A selection of T cell receptor beta chains follows, all from one sample in a study of blood T cell repertoires in COVID-19. The protocol was immunoSEQ multiplex PCR, while the TCRdb copy is restricted to in-frame clones and leaves out a portion. The sample consists of about 160,000 clones, approximately 84% of them appearing once. Input material: peripheral blood. These receptors were collected from a woman between 45 and 65 years old with COVID-19, enrolled during active disease. CDR3s include the opening cysteine and the closing phenylalanine or tryptophan. The size field is filled for only some rows; it gives once, few, many or a size class.

TRBV11-2	once	15	TRBJ2-7	CASSRGTAVLYEQYF
TRBV5-1	.	16	TRBJ2-7	CASSLGTGTANYEQYF
TRBV4-2	.	17	TRBJ2-2	CASTPQVAASNTGELFF
TRBV16	once	14	TRBJ1-6	CASSQGASNSPLHF
TRBV5-4	.	16	TRBJ1-2	CASSFDPGQANYGYTF
TRBV9	.	16	TRBJ2-3	CASSAAPGQGSDTQYF
TRBV6-5	.	15	TRBJ1-2	CASSHRSRGNYGYTF
TRBV29-1	.	14	TRBJ2-4	CSVNRLAGGDIQYF
TRBV3-1/TRBV3-2	.	13	TRBJ1-5	CASSQRGGQPQHF
TRBV4-2	.	18	TRBJ1-5	CASSQEGQGAISNQPQHF
TRBV6-9	.	12	TRBJ1-5	CASSHKRQPQHF
TRBV19	.	16	TRBJ2-1	CASQSIQGSSYNEQFF
TRBV4-3	.	17	TRBJ1-5	CASSQDAPGTAYQPQHF
TRBV10-3	.	15	TRBJ2-3	CAAGPTGASTDTQYF
TRBV25-1	.	14	TRBJ1-1	CASSETGGRTEAFF
TRBV6-2/TRBV6-3	.	16	TRBJ2-3	CASSYLRDRNPDTQYF
TRBV4-1	.	14	TRBJ1-4	CASSEQGANEKLFF
TRBV13	.	15	TRBJ2-1	CASSLSGGGVDEQFF
TRBV7-9	.	14	TRBJ2-7	CASSFDAGLGEQYF
TRBV7-9	once	13	TRBJ2-1	CASSQGAYNEQFF
TRBV19	.	13	TRBJ1-5	CASRQGSNQPQHF
TRBV28	.	14	TRBJ1-2	CASSSTGQRYGYTF
TRBV7-9	few	15	TRBJ1-4	CASSDQRQSNEKLFF
TRBV10-3	few	14	TRBJ2-2	CAISESAGPGELFF
TRBV7-9	.	14	TRBJ1-1	CASSVRQGRTEAFF
TRBV28	once	19	TRBJ1-6	CASKPFAGIYLGRNSPLHF
TRBV28	.	14	TRBJ2-5	CASRPGLAQETQYF
TRBV6-6	.	14	TRBJ1-5	CASSYGETNQPQHF
TRBV24-1	.	17	TRBJ2-3	CATSEPSGGPSTDTQYF
TRBV7-2	.	18	TRBJ2-3	CASSFLGLAGESTDTQYF
TRBV9	.	16	TRBJ2-3	CASSETTVYSTDTQYF
TRBV9	.	15	TRBJ2-5	CASSHGEGRKETQYF
TRBV12-3/TRBV12-4	.	12	TRBJ2-5	CASSRLAGTQYF
TRBV7-3	.	16	TRBJ2-2	CASSLVTGVNTGELFF
TRBV24-1	few	15	TRBJ1-5	CATSDLDRVDQPQHF
TRBV10-3	.	17	TRBJ1-6	CAISEWSGGVENSPLHF
TRBV29-1	few	12	TRBJ2-2	CSVDRATGELFF
TRBV2	.	14	TRBJ1-1	CASSEGTSNTEAFF
TRBV28	.	14	TRBJ2-1	CASSFLGSYNEQFF
TRBV5-1	.	15	TRBJ2-2	CASSSPGVGTGELFF
TRBV5-4	.	15	TRBJ1-3	CASSLQGASGNTIYF